This TCR beta chain was captured in a study of OX40 agonist ivuxolimab in advanced cancers. Turning to the study itself: Prior anti-PD-1, anti-PD-L1 or anti-CTLA-4 therapy did not bar entry, and approximately 43% had some.

At baseline, cycle 4 day 1, and cycle 7 day 1, blood was sampled. Libraries were prepared by immunoSEQ multiplex PCR; TCRdb keeps only in-frame clonotypes and omits some of them. The profile shows fewer than 85,000 clones, nearly 90% of them singletons. CDR1 and CDR2 (germline): SGHAT, FQDESV (reference sequence). Trimming took off 4 bases at V and 9 bases at J, with 7 bases between the two ends. The CDR3 runs 12 residues. The study, taken as a whole, reports: Average numbers of expanded clones were greater in CD8+ T cells than in CD4+. Expanded peripheral T-cell antigen specificity went undetermined.

Details on this clone: Antigen unknown.

The sequenced sample was CD4+ or CD8+ T cells sorted from blood, obtained in a trial of the OX40 agonist ivuxolimab. The rearrangement joins TRBV11-1 to TRBJ1-6; D perhaps matches TRBD1 (5 bases). This sequence originates from an adult with an advanced solid tumor such as melanoma, head and neck, liver or kidney cancer. DNA of the CDR3: TGTGCCAGCAGCTGGGACGGTTCACCCCTCCACTTT. Translated: CASSWDGSPLHF.